This T cell receptor (beta chain) was observed in a study of T cells after posttransplantation cyclophosphamide. Sequencing was performed with immunoSEQ multiplex PCR; in TCRdb, only in-frame clones are kept and a portion is missing. The sample includes some 66,000 clones, around 93% of them seen just once. This clone has a single count. In germline, CDR1 is SGDLS, CDR2 YYNGEE. The CDR3 contains 14 residues. Between the trimmed V and J ends, which lost 2 bases and 1 base, there was a span of 9 bases. The receptor's source is a woman under 40 in good health and a related stem cell transplant donor. The specimen sequenced was PBMCs. V gene TRBV9 combines with J gene TRBJ1-1; D not resolved. CDR3 residues: CASSVGWGNTEAFF. DNA of the CDR3: TGTGCCAGCAGCGTGGGGTGGGGGAACACTGAAGCTTTCTTT.